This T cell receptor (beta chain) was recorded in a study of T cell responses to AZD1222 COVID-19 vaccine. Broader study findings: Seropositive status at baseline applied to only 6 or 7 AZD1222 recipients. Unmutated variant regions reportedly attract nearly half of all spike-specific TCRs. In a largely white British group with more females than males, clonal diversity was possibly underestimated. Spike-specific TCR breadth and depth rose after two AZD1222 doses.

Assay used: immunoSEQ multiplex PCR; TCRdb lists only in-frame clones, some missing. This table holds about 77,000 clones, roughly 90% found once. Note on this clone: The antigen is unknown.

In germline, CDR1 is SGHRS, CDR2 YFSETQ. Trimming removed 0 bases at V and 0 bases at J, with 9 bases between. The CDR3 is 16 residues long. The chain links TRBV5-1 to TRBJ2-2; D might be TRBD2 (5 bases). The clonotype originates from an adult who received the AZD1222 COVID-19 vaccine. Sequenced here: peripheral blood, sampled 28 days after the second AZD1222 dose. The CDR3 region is CASSLVAGANTGELFF. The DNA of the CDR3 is TGCGCCAGCAGCTTGGTGGCCGGGGCGAACACCGGGGAGCTGTTTTTT.